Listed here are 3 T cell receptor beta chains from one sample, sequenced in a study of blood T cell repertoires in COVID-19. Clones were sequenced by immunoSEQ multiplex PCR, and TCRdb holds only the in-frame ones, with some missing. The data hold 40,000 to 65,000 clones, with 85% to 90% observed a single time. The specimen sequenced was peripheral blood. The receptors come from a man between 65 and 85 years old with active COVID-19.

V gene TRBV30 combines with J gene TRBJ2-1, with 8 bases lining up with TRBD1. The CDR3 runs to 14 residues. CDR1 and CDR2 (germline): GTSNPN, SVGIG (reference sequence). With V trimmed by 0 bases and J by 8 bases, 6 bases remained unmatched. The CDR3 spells CAWSVGRGRDEQFF. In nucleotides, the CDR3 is TGTGCCTGGAGTGTGGGCAGGGGGCGCGATGAGCAGTTCTTC.

The CDR3: CASGPTEAQPQHF. Here the CDR3 DNA reads TGTGCTAGTGGCCCGACCGAGGCTCAGCCCCAGCATTTT. V gene TRBV12-5 combines with J gene TRBJ1-5; D gene ambiguous. The germline V and J ends were trimmed by 6 bases and 6 bases, with 12 bases remaining between them. There are 13 residues in the CDR3. Germline V gene sequence: CDR1 LGHNT, CDR2 FRNRAP.

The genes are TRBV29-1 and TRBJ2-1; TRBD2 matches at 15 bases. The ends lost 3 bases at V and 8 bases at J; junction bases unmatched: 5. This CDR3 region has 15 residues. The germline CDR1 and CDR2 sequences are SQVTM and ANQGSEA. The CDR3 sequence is CSVDPGLAGGDEQFF. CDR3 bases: TGCAGCGTTGACCCGGGACTAGCGGGGGGTGATGAGCAGTTCTTC.